The 2 T cell receptor beta chains below all came from one sample that was sequenced in a study of chemoradiotherapy in HPV16-positive cancers. Repertoires were generated with immunoSEQ multiplex PCR, while TCRdb's copy carries only in-frame clones and drops some. The profile shows over 15,000 clones, 79% of them singletons. This sample was obtained from a patient who underwent chemoradiotherapy. All receptors come from a human donor with HPV-associated anogenital cancer.

This chain joins TRBV18 and TRBJ1-2; D remains ambiguous. This CDR3 is built from 13 residues. Trimming cost V 4 bases and J 8 bases, with 14 bases left between them. Germline CDR1 reads KGHSH; CDR2 reads LQKENI. This CDR3 is CASSRGLIEGYTF. DNA for the CDR3: TGTGCCAGCTCACGGGGTCTCATCGAGGGCTACACCTTC. Complete variable domain (other parts from reference TRBV18 and TRBJ1-2): NAGVMQNPRHLVRRRGQEARLRCSPMKGHSHVYWYRQLPEEGLKFMVYLQKENIIDESGMPKERFSAEFPKEGPSILRIQQVVRGDSAAYFCASSRGLIEGYTFGSGTRLTVV.

This chain uses TRBV6-5 with TRBJ1-1; D uncertain. The CDR3 consists of 13 residues. Deletions cut 5 bases from V and 1 base from J, with 8 bases between. Germline V gene sequence: CDR1 MNHEY, CDR2 SVGAGI. The DNA for the CDR3 is TGTGCCAGCAGTCGTGGCGGGAACACTGAAGCTTTCTTT. Translation gives CASSRGGNTEAFF.